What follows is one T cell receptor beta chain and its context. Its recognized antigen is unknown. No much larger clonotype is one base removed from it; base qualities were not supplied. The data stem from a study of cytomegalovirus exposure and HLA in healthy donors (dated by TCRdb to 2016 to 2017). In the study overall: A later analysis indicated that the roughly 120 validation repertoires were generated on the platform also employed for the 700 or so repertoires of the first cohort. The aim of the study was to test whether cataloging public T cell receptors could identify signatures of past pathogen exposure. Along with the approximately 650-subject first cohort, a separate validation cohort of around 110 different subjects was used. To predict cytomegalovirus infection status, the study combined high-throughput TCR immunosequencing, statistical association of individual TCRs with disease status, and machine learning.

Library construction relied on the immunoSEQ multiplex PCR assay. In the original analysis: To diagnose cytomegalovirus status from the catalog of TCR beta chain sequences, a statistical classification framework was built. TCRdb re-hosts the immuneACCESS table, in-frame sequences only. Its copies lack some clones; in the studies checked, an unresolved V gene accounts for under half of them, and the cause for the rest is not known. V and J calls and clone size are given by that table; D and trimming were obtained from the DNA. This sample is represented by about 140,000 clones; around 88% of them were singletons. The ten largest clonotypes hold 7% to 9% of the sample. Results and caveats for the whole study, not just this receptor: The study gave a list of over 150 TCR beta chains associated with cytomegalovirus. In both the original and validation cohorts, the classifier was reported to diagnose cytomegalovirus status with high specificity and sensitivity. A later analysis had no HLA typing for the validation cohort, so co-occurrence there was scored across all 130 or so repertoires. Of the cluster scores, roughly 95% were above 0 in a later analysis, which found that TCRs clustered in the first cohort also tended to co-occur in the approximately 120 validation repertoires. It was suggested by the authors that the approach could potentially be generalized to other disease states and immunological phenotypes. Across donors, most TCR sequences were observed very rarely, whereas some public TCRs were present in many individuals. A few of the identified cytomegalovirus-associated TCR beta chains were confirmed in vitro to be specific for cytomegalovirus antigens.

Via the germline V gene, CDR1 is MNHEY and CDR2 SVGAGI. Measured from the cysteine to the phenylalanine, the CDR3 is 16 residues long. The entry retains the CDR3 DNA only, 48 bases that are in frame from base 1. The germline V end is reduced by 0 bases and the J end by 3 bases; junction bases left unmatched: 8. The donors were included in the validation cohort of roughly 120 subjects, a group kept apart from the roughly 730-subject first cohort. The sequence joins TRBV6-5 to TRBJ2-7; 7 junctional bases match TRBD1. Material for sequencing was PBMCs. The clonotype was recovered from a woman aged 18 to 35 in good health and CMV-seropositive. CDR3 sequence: CASSYSSGQPIYEQYF. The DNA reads TGTGCCAGCAGTTACTCATCGGGACAGCCGATCTACGAGCAGTACTTC.